The 10 T cell receptor beta chains given below trace back to one sample, sequenced in a study of cytomegalovirus exposure and HLA in healthy donors. It was with 60 Vbeta and 13 Jbeta primers that the PCR ran. Sequencing was performed with immunoSEQ multiplex PCR; in TCRdb, only in-frame clones are kept and a portion is missing. The profile shows 170,000 or so clones, around 80% of them singletons. Material: PBMCs. All receptors come from a woman aged 25 to 39 in good health and CMV-seropositive.

This clone has more than one count but fewer than ten. The rearrangement links TRBV25-1 to TRBJ1-4; possibly TRBD1 for D (6 bases). The germline CDR1 and CDR2 sequences are MGHDK and SYGVNS. Trimming removed 4 bases at V and 5 bases at J, with 14 bases between. CDR3 length: 15 amino acids. CDR3 nucleotide sequence: TGTGCCAGCAGTGCCGGACAGACGGAGAATGAAAAACTGTTTTTT. This encodes CASSAGQTENEKLFF.

This sequence joins TRBV28 and TRBJ2-7; 8 bases line up with TRBD1. Per germline, CDR1 MDHEN and CDR2 SYDVKM. With V trimmed by 10 bases and J by 0 bases, 11 bases remained unmatched. The CDR3 spans 15 residues. The CDR3 DNA follows: TGTGCCACTCGGGCCAGACAGGGGAGCTCCTACGAGCAGTACTTC. This sequence encodes CATRARQGSSYEQYF. Combining the CDR3 with reference TRBV28 and TRBJ2-7 gives the whole variable domain DVKVTQSSRYLVKRTGEKVFLECVQDMDHENMFWYRQDPGLGLRLIYFSYDVKMKEKGDIPEGYSVSREKKERFSLILESASTNQTSMYLCATRARQGSSYEQYFGPGTRLTVT.

The rearrangement uses TRBV19 and TRBJ2-4; D unresolved. V dropped 9 bases and J dropped 3 bases, with 12 bases sitting between them. This CDR3 contains 13 residues. CDR1 LNHDA and CDR2 SQIVND come from the germline V gene (reference sequence). CDR3 in DNA: TGTGCCAGCGAAGCCCAGGACAAAAACATTCAGTACTTC. It is translated as CASEAQDKNIQYF. Using reference TRBV19 and TRBJ2-4 for the parts outside the CDR3, the full variable domain is DGGITQSPKYLFRKEGQNVTLSCEQNLNHDAMYWYRQDPGQGLRLIYYSQIVNDFQKGDIAEGYSVSREKKESFPLTVTSAQKNPTAFYLCASEAQDKNIQYFGAGTRLSVL.

This chain links TRBV6-5 with TRBJ2-7; 8 bases line up with TRBD1. With V trimmed by 1 base and J by 5 bases, 7 bases remained unmatched. CDR1 is MNHEY, CDR2 SVGAGI, per germline. This CDR3 spans 15 amino acids. The CDR3 DNA is TGTGCCAGCAGTTACTTTGGACAGGGAATCCACGAGCAGTACTTC. Translation gives CASSYFGQGIHEQYF.

The rearrangement uses TRBV18 and TRBJ2-7; possible D gene TRBD1, 6 bases. The CDR3 totals 17 residues. The germline V gene has CDR1 KGHSH and CDR2 LQKENI. Trimming left V 2 bases short and J 1 base short, with 18 bases between. CDR3 amino acids: CASSPITGSPSSYEQYF. The CDR3 coding sequence is TGTGCCAGCTCACCAATTACAGGGTCTCCATCTTCCTACGAGCAGTACTTC. Drawing the rest from reference TRBV18 and TRBJ2-7, the complete variable domain is NAGVMQNPRHLVRRRGQEARLRCSPMKGHSHVYWYRQLPEEGLKFMVYLQKENIIDESGMPKERFSAEFPKEGPSILRIQQVVRGDSAAYFCASSPITGSPSSYEQYFGPGTRLTVT.

J is TRBJ2-7 and V is TRBV11-1, with D unresolved. Trimming shortened V by 1 base and J by 1 base, and 11 bases separated the two germline ends. CDR3 length: 15 amino acids. CDR1 SGHAT and CDR2 FQDESV come from the germline V gene (reference sequence). CDR3 in amino acids: CASSLGPIQSYEQYF. The CDR3, as DNA: TGTGCCAGCAGCTTAGGGCCAATTCAATCCTACGAGCAGTACTTC.

V usage is TRBV6-5 and J usage is TRBJ2-3, with D perhaps matching TRBD1 (6 bases). Germline V gives CDR1 MNHEY, CDR2 SVGAGI. CDR3 length equals 11 residues. Trimming took 6 bases from V and 9 from J, leaving 10 bases between them. The CDR3 nucleotides read TGTGCCAGCAGACAGGGAAGAACGCAGTATTTT. This encodes CASRQGRTQYF.

A single count supports this clone. This chain joins TRBV7-6 and TRBJ2-2; TRBD2 matches 12 bases. The CDR3 extends over 17 amino acids. Germline V gene sequence: CDR1 SGHVS, CDR2 FNYEAQ. After removal of 1 base from V and 2 bases from J, the junction contained 2 bases not matched to a gene. CDR3: CASSLGTSGTNTGELFF. The CDR3 DNA sequence: TGTGCCAGCAGCTTAGGGACTAGCGGGACTAACACCGGGGAGCTGTTTTTT.

This clone was counted only a few times. This chain connects TRBV27 to TRBJ2-5; D remains unclear. Germline loops: CDR1 MNHEY, CDR2 SMNVEV (reference sequence). Trimming cost V 7 bases and J 8 bases, with 2 bases left between them. This CDR3 is built from 8 residues. The CDR3 nucleotides read TGTGCCAGCATAACCCAGTACTTC. Its protein is CASITQYF.

The V and J genes are TRBV4-3 and TRBJ2-7; D is uncertain. The V end was cut by 1 base, the J end by 3 bases, with 13 bases between. CDR1 LGHNA and CDR2 YSLEER come from the germline V gene. This CDR3 contains 15 residues. CDR3 region: CASSQGPEDHYEQYF. For the CDR3, the DNA is TGCGCCAGCAGCCAAGGACCAGAGGATCACTACGAGCAGTACTTC.